Listed below are T cell receptor beta chains from one sample, sequenced in a study of control samples from healthy donors and cancer patients. The repertoire was sequenced with immunoSEQ multiplex PCR; TCRdb's copy has only in-frame clones and lacks some. The table has tens of thousands of clones, roughly 89% seen once. The sequenced material came from blood. All receptors come from an older woman in good health. The CDR3 runs from the conserved cysteine through the conserved F or W. The D gene is left open where the match is weak. Clone size is shown for a subset of rows, as once, few, many or a class of expanded clone.

V gene,J gene,D gene,clone size,CDR3 DNA,CDR3 protein
TRBV6-5,TRBJ2-5,NA,NA,TGTGCCAGCACCGGGAGCCCGGGGGAGACCCAGTACTTC,CASTGSPGETQYF
TRBV19,TRBJ1-2,NA,NA,TGTGCCAGTAGTAGTAGCGGGTGGGACTATGGCTACACCTTC,CASSSSGWDYGYTF
TRBV7-2,TRBJ2-7,NA,NA,TGTGCCAGCAGCGTATGGGGGACCTCCTACGAGCAGTACTTC,CASSVWGTSYEQYF
TRBV7-9,TRBJ2-6,NA,NA,TGTGCCAGCAGCTTATTAGAGTGGGGGAGCTCTGGGGCCAACGTCCTGACTTTC,CASSLLEWGSSGANVLTF
TRBV9,TRBJ2-3,NA,once,TGTGCCAGCAGCGTAGTCGGGCGGGTCACAGATACGCAGTATTTT,CASSVVGRVTDTQYF
TRBV7-9,TRBJ1-2,NA,NA,TGTGCCAGCAGCCACCCCGGCATTCAGATCTATGGCTACACCTTC,CASSHPGIQIYGYTF
TRBV5-4,TRBJ1-3,NA,NA,TGTGCCACCGCCAGGGTGGGGAACACTGGAAACACCATATATTTT,CATARVGNTGNTIYF
TRBV19,TRBJ2-2,NA,NA,TGTGCCAGTAGCCCCCTGCGAGGGAGGGACAGGACCGGGGAGCTGTTTTTT,CASSPLRGRDRTGELFF
TRBV7-8,TRBJ2-1,TRBD2,NA,TGTGCCAGCAGCTTAGGACTAGCGGGGGGGCCAGCAGACCATGAGCAGTTCTTC,CASSLGLAGGPADHEQFF
TRBV3-1/TRBV3-2,TRBJ1-4,NA,NA,TGTGCCAGCAGCCCCCGTAGAGGACCGACGAATAATGAAAAACTGTTTTTT,CASSPRRGPTNNEKLFF
TRBV5-1,TRBJ2-5,NA,NA,TGCGCCAGCAGTCCCGGGACACTGAACCAAGAGACCCAGTACTTC,CASSPGTLNQETQYF
TRBV7-9,TRBJ1-6,NA,NA,TGTGCCAGCAGCTTAGATAGCTCCTATAATTCACCCCTCCACTTT,CASSLDSSYNSPLHF
TRBV24-1,TRBJ1-2,NA,NA,TGTGCCACCAGTGATCGCCTCGGGGGCGGCTACACCTTC,CATSDRLGGGYTF
TRBV9,TRBJ1-5,NA,NA,TGTGCCAGCAGCGAGGGCGGTTATAGCAATCAGCCCCAGCATTTT,CASSEGGYSNQPQHF
TRBV27,TRBJ1-4,NA,NA,TGTGCCAGCAGTTTCAGGGGAGCAACTAATGAAAAACTGTTTTTT,CASSFRGATNEKLFF
TRBV3-1/TRBV3-2,TRBJ1-1,NA,NA,TGTGCCAGCAGCCAAGATGGGACCGTGCTCACTGAAGCTTTCTTT,CASSQDGTVLTEAFF
TRBV18,TRBJ2-1,NA,NA,TGTGCCAGCTCACCGTACGGGGAAGCCTACAATGAGCAGTTCTTC,CASSPYGEAYNEQFF